This T cell receptor beta chain was sequenced in a study of somatic mutations in cytotoxic T cells in rheumatoid arthritis. V was pared by 2 bases and J by 1 base, with 11 bases between. Germline CDR1 MGHRA, CDR2 YSYEKL. The CDR3 spans 15 residues. Concerning this clone itself: Its antigen is currently unknown.

Authors' analysis steps: Published virus-specific TCRB sequences matched only a few of the patient CD8+ clones exceeding 1%. Using immunoSEQ multiplex PCR, the repertoire was profiled, and TCRdb retains in-frame clones only, with some absent. The V and J calls and clone size were taken over from that table, and D and trimming were inferred from the DNA. The sample contains about 11,000 clones, 70% to 85% of which appear only once. Study-wide points: Within the rheumatoid arthritis patients, CD8+ clonality went up as age increased (Spearman r ~ 0.47). The same was not true of the healthy controls. There was no significant difference in CD8+ T-cell clonality between rheumatoid arthritis patients and age-matched healthy controls.

Positively selected by magnetic beads, CD4+ and CD8+ cells were purity-checked by flow cytometry. V usage is TRBV4-1 and J usage is TRBJ1-2; D is unresolved. Sample: CD8+ T cells sorted from blood. This receptor was obtained from a woman aged 55-69 years with rheumatoid arthritis. CDR3 bases: TGCGCCAGCAGCCAACCAGGCTCCTTTAACTATGGCTACACCTTC. This encodes CASSQPGSFNYGYTF.